What follows is one T cell receptor beta chain and its context. What it binds is not known. Original data processing: The study took CDR3 differences across clinicopathological groups and made a distant-metastasis classifier for papillary thyroid cancer from them. From the PCR reads, TCRdb re-called clones with MiXCR. The V and J calls were determined by TCRdb, not by the authors. Altogether about 15,000 clones are present, about a third being singletons, with the ten largest covering 8% to 13%. These data belong to a study of metastatic and nonmetastatic thyroid tumors. Study summary: A comparison of repertoires was made across blood and tumor or nodule tissue from malignant and benign thyroid patients.

None of the patients had undergone any treatment ahead of thyroid surgery. Looked up from germline, CDR1 is DFQATT and CDR2 is SNEGSKA (reference sequence). This CDR3 is 15 amino acids long. V lost 5 bases, J lost 0 bases, and 15 bases lay in between. General study results and limits: For both blood and tumor, malignant thyroid tumors reportedly showed significantly higher TCR beta diversity than benign nodules did.

Input material: tumor tissue. The chain couples TRBV20-1 to TRBJ2-3; the D gene is possibly TRBD1 (5 bases). This sequence originates from a male donor with papillary thyroid cancer or a benign thyroid nodule (not recorded which). Some clones in this sample may be carry-over from other donors' samples. DNA for the CDR3: TGCAGTGCTCCAAGACAGCCTTCTAGCACAGATACGCAGTATTTT. Its translation: CSAPRQPSSTDTQYF.